These T cell receptor beta chains were read from a single sample in a study of blood T cell repertoires in COVID-19. This table comes from immunoSEQ multiplex PCR, and its TCRdb copy is limited to in-frame clones, with some not included. The sample has roughly 300,000 clones; 80% to 95% are singletons. The sequencing sample was made of PBMCs or T cells enriched from blood (not recorded which). The origin of the receptors is a woman in her twenties or thirties who had recovered from COVID-19. The conserved cysteine and the conserved F or W are not part of the CDR3 here. Each record gives: V gene, J gene, CDR3 protein.

>TRBV7-9|TRBJ1-2
ASSLDSFYYT
>TRBV13|TRBJ1-4
ASSSGLSHEKLF
>TRBV14|TRBJ1-6
ASSQGTLLSYNSPLH
>TRBV15|TRBJ2-1
ATTDRDFPYNEQF
>TRBV19|TRBJ1-2
ASSNQGHDGYT
>TRBV19|TRBJ1-1
ASSPKTGVTEAF
>TRBV11-2|TRBJ2-4
ASRWTALAKNIQY
>TRBV7-9|TRBJ1-1
ASTASRGDTEAF
>TRBV3-1/TRBV3-2|TRBJ2-1
ASSQLAGVF
>TRBV12-1|TRBJ2-2
ASSFADRVVYNANTGELF
>TRBV11-2|TRBJ1-5
ASSFGTEYSNQPQH
>TRBV7-8|TRBJ2-3
ASSLVSVAASTDTQY
>TRBV7-9|TRBJ1-1
ASSFSGGKTEAF
>TRBV19|TRBJ1-2
ASSASWGVPNYGYT
>TRBV7-9|TRBJ1-2
ASSLGGLGYT
>TRBV11-2|TRBJ1-2
ASSMPGIYGYT
>TRBV18|TRBJ2-4
ASSPLPLSGELGILAKNIQY
>TRBV28|TRBJ1-5
ASSLATVYNQPQH
>TRBV14|TRBJ1-2
ASSATGQGYGYT
>TRBV3-1/TRBV3-2|TRBJ2-2
ASSQELFEPTGELF
>TRBV30|TRBJ1-2
AWSSDRAGGYT
>TRBV18|TRBJ1-2
ASSGQGEHGYT
>TRBV5-6|TRBJ2-3
ASSLEGRGNTDTQY
>TRBV28|TRBJ2-3
ASATLAGGLHPTTDTQY
>TRBV6-1|TRBJ1-1
ASSEAFTGVNTEAF
>TRBV18|TRBJ2-5
ASSPTTGLETQY
>TRBV18|TRBJ2-3
ASSPPGVSTDTQY
>TRBV27|TRBJ1-5
ASGPYNQPQH
>TRBV24-1|TRBJ2-1
ATSDKALGGSGYNEQF
>TRBV27|TRBJ1-2
ASRPNPGGYGYT
>TRBV19|TRBJ2-1
ATMGLAVGEQF